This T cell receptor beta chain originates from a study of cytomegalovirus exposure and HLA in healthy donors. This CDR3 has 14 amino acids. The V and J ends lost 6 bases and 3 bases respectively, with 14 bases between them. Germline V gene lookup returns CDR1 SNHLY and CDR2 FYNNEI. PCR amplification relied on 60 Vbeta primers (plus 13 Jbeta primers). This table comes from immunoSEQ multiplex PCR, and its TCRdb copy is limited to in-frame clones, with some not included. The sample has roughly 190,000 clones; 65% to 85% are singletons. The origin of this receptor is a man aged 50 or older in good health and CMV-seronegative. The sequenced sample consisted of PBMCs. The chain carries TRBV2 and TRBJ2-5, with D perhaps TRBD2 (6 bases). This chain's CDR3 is CASRGGPLEETQYF. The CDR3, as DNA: TGTGCCAGCAGGGGGGGACCCCTCGAAGAGACCCAGTACTTC.